The 5 T cell receptor beta chains below all came from one sample that was sequenced in a study of regulatory T cells in long-lasting Graves disease. The authors built TCR beta libraries using iRepertoire HTBI primers and Arm-PCR of CDR3 regions. TCRdb fed the multiplex PCR reads into MiXCR, producing one record per CDR3 protein. The sample has 440,000 or so distinct CDR3 sequences, approximately 16% seen once. The time point denotes: newly diagnosed GD, antithyroid drugs for less than 3 months. The authors made the TCR library using RNA they extracted from PBMCs. These data are also associated with another study on T cells in Graves' hyperthyroidism and ophthalmopathy.

Source: peripheral blood mononuclear cells (PBMCs), taken at new diagnosis, from a patient treated with antithyroid drugs. Receptors were obtained from a woman younger than 45 with Graves disease.

In its sample, this clonotype was seen many times. CDR3 in DNA: TGTGCCAGCAGTGAGTTCACTGAAGCTTTCTTT. Its protein product is CASSEFTEAFF. This chain uses TRBV5-5 with TRBJ1-1, with D uncertain. The ends were cut back, 5 bases at V and 4 bases at J, with 6 bases in the middle. In germline, CDR1 is SGHKS, CDR2 YYEKEE (reference sequence). The CDR3 has 11 residues.

This clonotype was picked up many times. The rearrangement uses TRBV7-9 and TRBJ2-1, with D perhaps TRBD1 (6 bases). Germline V CDR1 and CDR2: SEHNR, FQNEAQ (reference sequence). The germline V and J ends were trimmed by 5 bases and 8 bases, with 19 bases remaining between them. The CDR3 loop spans 15 amino acids. CDR3 coding DNA: TGTGCCAGCAGCCTCCGGGACAACCCAGGGTATGAGCAGTTCTTC. The encoded protein is CASSLRDNPGYEQFF.

J is TRBJ2-7 and V is TRBV6-1; 7 bases match TRBD2. The CDR3 sequence is 13 residues long. V was pared by 7 bases and J by 2 bases, with 5 bases of the junction left unmatched. CDR1 is MNHNS, CDR2 SASEGT, per germline. The CDR3 loop reads CASKFAGAYEQYF. DNA of the CDR3: TGTGCCAGCAAGTTTGCGGGAGCCTACGAGCAGTACTTC.

The chain couples TRBV5-1 to TRBJ2-7; D unclear. Germline CDR1 SGHRS, CDR2 YFSETQ. The V gene lost 0 bases and the J gene lost 7 bases, with 5 bases spanning the gap. CDR3 length equals 11 residues. The CDR3 spells CASSLGQEQYF. Here the CDR3 DNA reads TGCGCCAGCAGCTTGGGCCAAGAGCAGTACTTC.

In this sample, this clonotype turned up many times. This rearrangement joins TRBV20-1 to TRBJ2-3; 8 bases match TRBD1. This CDR3 comprises 14 residues. The J segment lost 2 bases and the V segment lost 4 bases, leaving 5 bases of the junction unmatched. Looked up from germline, CDR1 is DFQATT and CDR2 is SNEGSKA (reference sequence). The CDR3 loop is CSANRDRYTDTQYF. CDR3 coding DNA: TGCAGTGCTAATAGGGACAGGTACACAGATACGCAGTATTTT.